What follows are 11 T cell receptor beta chains derived from one specimen sequenced in a study of glioma-infiltrating T cells. TCR alpha and beta CDR3 regions were amplified from RNA using iRepertoire nested multiplex PCR. TCRdb reprocessed the multiplex PCR reads with MiXCR, giving one entry per CDR3 protein. The profile covers fewer than 200,000 distinct CDR3 sequences, with around 40% appearing a single time and 5.2% taken by the ten largest. Sequencing was carried out using glioma tissue, nonneoplastic brain tissue, or PBMCs (not recorded which). The origin of the receptors is a human donor with low-grade glioma or glioblastoma, undergoing nonglioma brain surgery, or in good health (not recorded which).

The V and J genes are TRBV7-6 and TRBJ2-3; TRBD1 might be the D (6 bases). Trimming took 5 bases from V and 6 from J, leaving 12 bases between them. This CDR3 region has 13 residues. CDR1 SGHVS and CDR2 FNYEAQ come from the germline V gene. In nucleotides, the CDR3 is TGTGCCAGCAGCGCCACAGGGCCCGATACGCAGTATTTT. The encoded protein is CASSATGPDTQYF.

This clonotype was observed a handful of times. A single base separates this from a much larger clone, so it may be a read error. The CDR3 DNA is TGTGCCAGCAGTGAGAAAGGAGGTAATGAAAAACTGTTTTTT. It translates to CASSEKGGNEKLFF. V and J are TRBV28 and TRBJ1-4, with no clear D. Trimming left V 5 bases short and J 4 bases short, with 11 bases between. Per the germline V gene, CDR1 is MDHEN and CDR2 is SYDVKM. The CDR3 contains 14 residues.

Notes on this clonotype: This clone may be a read error of a much larger clone one base away. This chain links TRBV2 with TRBJ2-5; the D is unclear. V was shortened by 2 bases and J by 1 base, with 11 bases between the two germline ends. The V gene's germline CDR1 is SNHLY and CDR2 FYNNEI. The CDR3 runs 15 residues. The CDR3 nucleotides read TGTGCCAGCAGTGAACACTCCATAATCCAAGAGACCCAGTACTTC. This encodes CASSEHSIIQETQYF.

This clonotype was counted many times. This chain links TRBV20-1 with TRBJ2-1; possible D gene TRBD2, 6 bases. With 0 bases removed from V and 7 bases from J, the gap between germline ends came to 16 bases. From germline, CDR1 is DFQATT and CDR2 SNEGSKA (reference sequence). This CDR3 has 15 residues. The CDR3 loop reads CSARDLREVSNEQFF. The CDR3 DNA follows: TGCAGTGCTAGAGATTTGAGGGAGGTTTCGAATGAGCAGTTCTTC.

A note on this clonotype: It may be a read error: a sequence one base away is much more abundant. The genes are TRBV10-2 and TRBJ2-7, with no clear D. The CDR3 extends over 11 amino acids. Looked up from germline, CDR1 is WSHSY and CDR2 is SAAADI. CDR3 sequence reads: CPSSRVYEQYF. Here the CDR3 DNA reads TGCCCCAGCAGTCGGGTCTACGAGCAGTACTTC.

Only a few counts were recorded for this clonotype. The chain joins TRBV28 to TRBJ2-7, with 11 bases fitting TRBD1. J was trimmed by 7 bases and V by 3 bases; bases with no gene match: 5. Germline V gene sequence: CDR1 MDHEN, CDR2 SYDVKM. This CDR3 contains 14 residues. The CDR3 sequence is CASSFGQGAREQYF. DNA for the CDR3: TGTGCCAGCAGTTTCGGACAGGGGGCGAGGGAGCAGTACTTC.

This clonotype was recorded at least ten times. This chain links TRBV4-1 with TRBJ2-1; D gene uncertain. V lost 5 bases to trimming and J lost 5 bases, with 13 bases between them. Germline-derived CDR1 and CDR2 are MGHRA and YSYEKL. The CDR3 has 14 amino acids. The CDR3 region has the DNA TGCGCCAGCAGCATAGTCAGTGAAAACAATGAGCAGTTCTTC. Translated: CASSIVSENNEQFF.

In its sample, this clonotype was seen many times. The rearrangement uses TRBV20-1 and TRBJ1-3, with TRBD1 as a possible D gene (6 bases). V was shortened by 3 bases and J by 3 bases, with 12 bases between the two germline ends. The germline CDR1 and CDR2 sequences are DFQATT and SNEGSKA (reference sequence). This CDR3 is built from 14 residues. CDR3 bases: TGCAGTGCTAGGACGGGGGCAGGTGGAAACACCATATATTTT. Its protein product is CSARTGAGGNTIYF.

This clonotype was observed at least ten times. The V and J genes are TRBV6-1 and TRBJ2-7; TRBD1 or TRBD2 may be the D gene (5 bases each). Trimming took 5 bases from V and 7 from J, leaving 12 bases between them. This CDR3 contains 12 residues. Germline lookup yields CDR1 MNHNS and CDR2 SASEGT. The DNA for the CDR3 is TGTGCCAGCAGTCTCCAGGGAGAAGAGCAGTACTTC. Translation: CASSLQGEEQYF.

The sample holds one count of this clonotype. The chain employs TRBV20-1 and TRBJ2-1; TRBD1 matches 12 bases. This CDR3 has 15 residues. V trimming: 5 bases; J trimming: 10 bases; junction bases outside the gene matches: 12. Germline CDR1 and CDR2: DFQATT and SNEGSKA (reference sequence). CDR3 residues: CSADPGQGADHEQFF. In nucleotides, the CDR3 is TGCAGTGCTGATCCGGGACAGGGGGCGGACCACGAGCAGTTCTTC.

On this clonotype itself: A much larger clone is a single base away; this may be a read error. The CDR3 carries no conserved terminal phenylalanine or tryptophan, so it likely arises from a read error. This chain connects TRBV28 to TRBJ1-1; 8 bases agree with TRBD1. J gave up 0 bases and V 11 bases, and 8 bases lay outside the gene matches. This CDR3 contains 14 residues. Germline V gene data show CDR1 as MDHEN and CDR2 as SYDVKM. CDR3 region: CAGTRQGLNTEAFS. The CDR3 nucleotides read TGTGCCGGAACAAGACAGGGGCTGAACACTGAAGCTTTCTCT.